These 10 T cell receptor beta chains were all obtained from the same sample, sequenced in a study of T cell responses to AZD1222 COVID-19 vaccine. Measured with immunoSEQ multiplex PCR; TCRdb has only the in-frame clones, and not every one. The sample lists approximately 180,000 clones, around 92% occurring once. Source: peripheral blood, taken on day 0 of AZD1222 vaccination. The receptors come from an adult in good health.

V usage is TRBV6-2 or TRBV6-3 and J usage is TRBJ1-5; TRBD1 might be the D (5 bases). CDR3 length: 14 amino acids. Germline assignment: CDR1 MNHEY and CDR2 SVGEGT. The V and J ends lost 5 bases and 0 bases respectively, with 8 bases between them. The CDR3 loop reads CASSGDYSNQPQHF. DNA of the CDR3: TGTGCCAGCAGTGGGGACTATAGCAATCAGCCCCAGCATTTT.

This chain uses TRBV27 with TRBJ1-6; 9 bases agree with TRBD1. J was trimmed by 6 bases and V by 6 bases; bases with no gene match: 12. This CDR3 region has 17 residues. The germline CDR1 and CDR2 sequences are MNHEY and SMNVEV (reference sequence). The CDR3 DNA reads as TGTGCCAGCAGCCTCATGGGGACAGGGTCCAGTAATTCACCCCTCCACTTT. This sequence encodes CASSLMGTGSSNSPLHF.

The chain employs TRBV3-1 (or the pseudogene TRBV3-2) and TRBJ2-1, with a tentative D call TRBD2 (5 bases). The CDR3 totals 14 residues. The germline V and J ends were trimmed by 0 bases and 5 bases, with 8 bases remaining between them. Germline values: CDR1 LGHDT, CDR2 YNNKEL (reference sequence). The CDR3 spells CASSQESGHNEQFF. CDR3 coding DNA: TGTGCCAGCAGCCAAGAGAGCGGTCACAATGAGCAGTTCTTC.

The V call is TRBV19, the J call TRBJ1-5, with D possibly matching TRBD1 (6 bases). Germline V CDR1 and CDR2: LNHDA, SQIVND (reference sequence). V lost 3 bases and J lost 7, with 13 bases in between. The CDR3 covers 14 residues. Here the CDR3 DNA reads TGTGCCAGTAGTATGCTACAGGGAGGCCAGCCCCAGCATTTT. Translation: CASSMLQGGQPQHF.

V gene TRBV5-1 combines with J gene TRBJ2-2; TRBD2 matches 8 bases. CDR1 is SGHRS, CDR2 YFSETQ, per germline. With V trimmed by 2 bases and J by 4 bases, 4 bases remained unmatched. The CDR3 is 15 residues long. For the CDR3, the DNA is TGCGCCAGCAGCTTCGTTAGCGGGGTCACCGGGGAGCTGTTTTTT. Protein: CASSFVSGVTGELFF.

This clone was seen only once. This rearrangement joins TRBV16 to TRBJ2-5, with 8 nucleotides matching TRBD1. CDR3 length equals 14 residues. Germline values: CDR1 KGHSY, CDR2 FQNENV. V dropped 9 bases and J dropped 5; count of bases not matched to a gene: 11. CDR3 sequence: CASRRAGGAETQYF. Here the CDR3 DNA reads TGTGCCAGTCGCCGGGCAGGGGGCGCGGAGACCCAGTACTTC.

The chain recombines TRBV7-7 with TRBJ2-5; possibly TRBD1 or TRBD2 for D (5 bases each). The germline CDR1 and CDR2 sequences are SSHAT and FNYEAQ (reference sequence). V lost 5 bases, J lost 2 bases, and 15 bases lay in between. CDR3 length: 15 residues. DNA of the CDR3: TGTGCCAGCAGCCCGGGACGGCTAATACAAGAGACCCAGTACTTC. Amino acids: CASSPGRLIQETQYF.

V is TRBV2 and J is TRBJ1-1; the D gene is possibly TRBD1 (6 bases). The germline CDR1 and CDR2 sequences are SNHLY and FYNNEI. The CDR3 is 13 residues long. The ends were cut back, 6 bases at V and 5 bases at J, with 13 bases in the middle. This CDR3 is CASRLYQGTEAFF. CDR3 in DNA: TGTGCCAGCAGACTATACCAGGGGACTGAAGCTTTCTTT.

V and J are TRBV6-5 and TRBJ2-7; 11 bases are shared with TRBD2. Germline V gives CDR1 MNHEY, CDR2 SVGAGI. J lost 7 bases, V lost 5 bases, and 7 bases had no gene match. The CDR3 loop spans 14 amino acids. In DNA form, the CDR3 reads TGTGCCAGCAGTCGACTAGCGGGACTATATGAGCAGTACTTC. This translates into CASSRLAGLYEQYF.

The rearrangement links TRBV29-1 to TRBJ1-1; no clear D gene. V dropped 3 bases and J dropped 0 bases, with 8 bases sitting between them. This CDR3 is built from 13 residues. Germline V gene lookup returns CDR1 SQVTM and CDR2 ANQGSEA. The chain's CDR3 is CSVDGDLNTEAFF. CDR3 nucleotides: TGCAGCGTTGACGGGGATTTGAACACTGAAGCTTTCTTT.